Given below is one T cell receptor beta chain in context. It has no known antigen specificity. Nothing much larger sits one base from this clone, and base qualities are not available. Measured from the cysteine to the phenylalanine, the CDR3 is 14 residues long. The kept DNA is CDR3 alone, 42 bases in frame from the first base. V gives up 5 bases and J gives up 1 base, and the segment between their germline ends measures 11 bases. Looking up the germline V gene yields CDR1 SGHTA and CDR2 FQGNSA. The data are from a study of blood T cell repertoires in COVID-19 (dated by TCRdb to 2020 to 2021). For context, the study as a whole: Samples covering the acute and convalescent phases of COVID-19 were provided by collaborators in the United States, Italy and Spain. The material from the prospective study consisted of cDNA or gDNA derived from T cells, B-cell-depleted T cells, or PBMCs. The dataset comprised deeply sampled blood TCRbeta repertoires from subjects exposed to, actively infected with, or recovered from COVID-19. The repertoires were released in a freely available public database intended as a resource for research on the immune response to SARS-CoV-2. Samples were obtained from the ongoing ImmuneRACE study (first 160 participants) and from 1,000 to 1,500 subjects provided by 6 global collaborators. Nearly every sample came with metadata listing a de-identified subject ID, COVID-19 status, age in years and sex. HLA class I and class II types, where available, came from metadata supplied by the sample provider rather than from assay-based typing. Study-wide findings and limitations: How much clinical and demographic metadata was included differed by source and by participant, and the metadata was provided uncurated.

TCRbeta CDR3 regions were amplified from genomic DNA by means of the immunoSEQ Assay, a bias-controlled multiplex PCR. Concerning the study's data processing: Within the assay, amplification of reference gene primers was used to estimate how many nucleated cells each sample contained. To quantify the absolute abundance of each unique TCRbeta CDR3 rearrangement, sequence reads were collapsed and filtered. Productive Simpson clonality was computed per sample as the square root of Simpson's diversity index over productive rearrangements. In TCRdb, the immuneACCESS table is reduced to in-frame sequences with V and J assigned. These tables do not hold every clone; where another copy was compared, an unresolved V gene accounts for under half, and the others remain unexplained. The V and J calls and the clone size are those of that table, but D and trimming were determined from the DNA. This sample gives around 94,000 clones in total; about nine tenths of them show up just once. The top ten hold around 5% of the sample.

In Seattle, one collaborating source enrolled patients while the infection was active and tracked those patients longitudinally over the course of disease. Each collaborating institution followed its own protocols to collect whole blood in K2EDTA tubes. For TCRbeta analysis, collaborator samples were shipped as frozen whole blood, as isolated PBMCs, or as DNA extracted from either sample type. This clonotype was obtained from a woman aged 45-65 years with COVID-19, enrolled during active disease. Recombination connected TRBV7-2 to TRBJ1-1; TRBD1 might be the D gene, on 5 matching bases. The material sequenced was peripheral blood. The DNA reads TGTGCCAGCAGCCCCCGGGGGAGGAACACTGAAGCTTTCTTT. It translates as CASSPRGRNTEAFF.